The table lists the clone carrying this T cell receptor beta chain with a few counts. Original methodology: Using reference gene primer amplification, nucleated cell counts were estimated. Sequencing was performed with immunoSEQ multiplex PCR; in TCRdb, only in-frame clones are kept and a portion is missing. V and J calls and clone size follow that table, whereas D and trimming were derived from the DNA. Of about 180,000 clones listed, roughly 84% are singletons. Living in 20 to 30 US areas, the participants were between roughly 18 and 90 years of age. Two consecutive negative NP/OP PCR tests, clearance, or resolved symptoms defined Cohort 3 recovery. The data stem from a study of blood T cell repertoires in COVID-19. Study background: Nucleic acid was either cDNA or gDNA, and it came from T cells, B-cell-depleted T cells, or PBMCs.

V lost 4 bases, J lost 0 bases, and 20 bases lay in between. Germline CDR1 reads SGHKS; CDR2 reads YYEKEE (reference sequence). CDR3 length: 18 amino acids. This clonotype was sampled from a man aged 50 or older who had recovered from COVID-19. This chain connects TRBV5-5 to TRBJ1-3; TRBD1 is a possible D gene (5 bases). The source material was PBMCs or T cells enriched from blood (not recorded which). The CDR3 bases are TGTGCCAGCAGCCGCCTTGACAGTTCCTGGAGCTCTGGAAACACCATATATTTT. Protein product: CASSRLDSSWSSGNTIYF.